The clone carrying this T cell receptor (beta chain) was detected a few times. As yet, its antigen is unknown. This record belongs to a study of early T cells in non-severe SARS-CoV-2 infection. Background on the study: RNA in bulk from unsorted whole blood was sequenced, and chains were unpaired. The study's findings and limits: Comparison of clonotypes with VDJdb favored anti-spike CD8 responses while missing private and CD4 specificities.

This CDR3 is 12 amino acids long. V was pared by 7 bases and J by 2 bases, with 9 bases between. The V gene's germline CDR1 is SNHLY and CDR2 FYNNEI. Individual cDNA molecules received unique molecular identifiers during library preparation. TCRdb fed the 5' RACE reads into MiXCR, producing one record per CDR3 protein. In the table there are 98,000 or so distinct CDR3 sequences, less than 15% of which are singletons. The chain couples TRBV2 to TRBJ2-7, with D unresolved. The sequence came from an adult who was a healthcare worker with PCR-confirmed SARS-CoV-2 infection or an uninfected control (not recorded which). Sample: whole blood, taken at baseline. The CDR3 DNA follows: TGTGCCAGCAAGAAGGGCCCCTACGAGCAGTACTTC. This translates into CASKKGPYEQYF.